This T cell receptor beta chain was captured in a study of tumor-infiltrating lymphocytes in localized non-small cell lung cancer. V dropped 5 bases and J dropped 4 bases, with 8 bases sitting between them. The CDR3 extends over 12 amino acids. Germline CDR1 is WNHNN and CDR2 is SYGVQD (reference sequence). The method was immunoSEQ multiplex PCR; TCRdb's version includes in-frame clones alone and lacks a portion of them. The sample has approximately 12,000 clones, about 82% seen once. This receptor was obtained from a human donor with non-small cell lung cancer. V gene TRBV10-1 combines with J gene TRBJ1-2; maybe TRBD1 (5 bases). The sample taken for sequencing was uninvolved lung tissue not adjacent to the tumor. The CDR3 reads CASSNGGYGYTF. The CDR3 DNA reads TGCGCCAGCAGTAACGGGGGCTATGGCTACACCTTC.